The present entry profiles one TCR beta chain with its context. TCRdb keeps only in-frame clones here, not all; method: immunoSEQ multiplex PCR. Of 77,000 or so clones listed, about 87% were seen once; the top ten hold less than 0.7%. The data are from a study of OX40 agonist ivuxolimab in advanced cancers. Across the whole study: At 0.01 to 10 mg/kg, ivuxolimab was administered intravenously to patients every 2 weeks.

Trimming removed 4 bases at V and 3 bases at J, with 14 bases between. This CDR3 is built from 15 residues. Looked up from germline, CDR1 is SNHLY and CDR2 is FYNNEI. Source: CD4+ or CD8+ T cells sorted from blood, taken in a trial of the OX40 agonist ivuxolimab. The gene calls are TRBV2 and TRBJ2-3; maybe TRBD1 (6 bases). This clonotype originated in an adult with an advanced solid tumor such as melanoma, head and neck, liver or kidney cancer. The CDR3 is CASSGLGARTDTQYF. As DNA, the CDR3 is TGTGCCAGCAGTGGTCTGGGGGCGCGAACAGATACGCAGTATTTT.